Listed here are 27 T cell receptor beta chains from one sample, sequenced in a study of blood T cell repertoires in COVID-19. Method: immunoSEQ multiplex PCR; TCRdb's copy keeps in-frame clones and lacks some. The repertoire holds roughly 250,000 clones, with around 89% as singletons. Sequencing was done on a sample of PBMCs or T cells enriched from blood (not recorded which). Receptor source: a man aged 35 to 55 who had recovered from COVID-19.

The chain joins TRBV30 to TRBJ1-2; D is unclear. V dropped 3 bases and J dropped 0 bases, with 5 bases sitting between them. Germline V gene data show CDR1 as GTSNPN and CDR2 as SVGIG (reference sequence). The CDR3 totals 12 residues. This CDR3 is CAWSETNYGYTF. As DNA, the CDR3 is TGTGCCTGGAGCGAGACTAACTATGGCTACACCTTC.

The chain uses TRBV6-5 and TRBJ1-2, with D possibly TRBD1 on 6 matching bases. Germline-derived CDR1 and CDR2 are MNHEY and SVGAGI. Trimming stripped 7 bases from V and 4 bases from J, with 16 bases between. This CDR3 is built from 14 residues. CDR3 bases: TGTGCCAGCACCCCACCGGGACAAGCCTATGGCTACACCTTC. Amino acids: CASTPPGQAYGYTF.

J is TRBJ2-5 and V is TRBV14; 12 positions agree with TRBD2. The CDR3 contains 14 residues. In germline, CDR1 is SGHDN, CDR2 FVKESK. With V trimmed by 0 bases and J by 10 bases, 3 bases remained unmatched. CDR3 protein: CASSQDLAGGDQYF. The CDR3 DNA follows: TGTGCCAGCAGCCAAGATCTAGCGGGAGGGGACCAGTACTTC.

The chain combines TRBV12-1 with TRBJ1-5; TRBD1, the table's D call, lacks a check against the DNA. TRBV12-1 is noted as a pseudogene. CDR3 length equals 15 residues. For the CDR3, the DNA is TGTGCCAGCATTACCAATGGGGCAGGGGATCAGCCCCAGCATTTT. Its protein product is CASITNGAGDQPQHF.

This clone appeared a single time. The chain employs TRBV11-3 and TRBJ2-7; 8 bases line up with TRBD2. The germline V gene encodes CDR1 SGHNT and CDR2 YENEEA. V gave up 1 base and J gave up 3 bases; unmatched junction bases: 2. The CDR3 has 14 amino acids. The CDR3 sequence is CASSLVAGGYEQYF. The CDR3 DNA follows: TGTGCCAGCAGCTTAGTGGCGGGGGGCTACGAGCAGTACTTC.

The CDR3: CASRRSGTQNNSPLHF. As DNA, the CDR3 is TGTGCCAGCAGAAGGTCCGGGACACAGAATAATTCACCCCTCCACTTT. The chain has TRBV28 and TRBJ1-6; a weak D match, TRBD1 (6 bases). The CDR3 length is 16 residues. V was clipped by 6 bases and J by 5 bases, with 17 bases between them. Germline CDR1 is MDHEN and CDR2 is SYDVKM.

V usage is TRBV14 and J usage is TRBJ2-3; possibly TRBD1 for D (6 bases). Germline V gene sequence: CDR1 SGHDN, CDR2 FVKESK. The V and J ends lost 6 bases and 3 bases respectively, with 10 bases between them. The length of the CDR3 is 13 residues. CDR3 bases: TGTGCCAGCAGTTTTCAGGGGACAGATACGCAGTATTTT. Protein sequence: CASSFQGTDTQYF. Supplemented by reference TRBV14 and TRBJ2-3, the full variable domain reads EAGVTQFPSHSVIEKGQTVTLRCDPISGHDNLYWYRRVMGKEIKFLLHFVKESKQDESGMPNNRFLAERTGGTYSTLKVQPAELEDSGVYFCASSFQGTDTQYFGPGTRLTVL.

The V call is TRBV7-2, the J call TRBJ2-3, with 11 positions matching TRBD2. Germline V gene lookup returns CDR1 SGHTA and CDR2 FQGNSA. CDR3 size: 17 residues. J lost 7 bases, V lost 5 bases, and 14 bases had no gene match. CDR3 sequence reads: CASSTSGTSGGQHTQYF. The CDR3 DNA reads TGTGCCAGCAGCACGTCGGGCACTAGCGGGGGTCAACATACGCAGTATTTT.

This clone appeared a few times. The chain joins TRBV19 to TRBJ2-7; D not resolved. Between the trimmed V and J ends, which lost 7 bases and 5 bases, there was a span of 24 bases. The CDR3 sequence is 16 residues long. Per germline, CDR1 LNHDA and CDR2 SQIVND (reference sequence). CDR3: CASTIRWADIRNEQYF. CDR3 DNA sequence: TGTGCCAGTACCATCCGTTGGGCAGACATAAGAAACGAGCAGTACTTC.

V usage is TRBV29-1 and J usage is TRBJ1-5; D unresolved. Trimming removed 7 bases at V and 0 bases at J, with 7 bases between. The CDR3 runs 12 residues. Germline CDR1 is SQVTM and CDR2 is ANQGSEA. Written as DNA, the CDR3 is TGCAGCGCCTTATATAGCAATCAGCCCCAGCATTTT. Protein product: CSALYSNQPQHF.

This clone appeared once. This chain connects TRBV3-1 (or the pseudogene TRBV3-2) to TRBJ1-2, with D possibly matching TRBD1 (6 bases). CDR3 length: 14 amino acids. V was trimmed by 1 base and J by 3 bases, leaving 9 bases between them. Germline lookup yields CDR1 LGHDT and CDR2 YNNKEL (reference sequence). In DNA, the CDR3 is TGTGCCAGCAGCCAAGTCGCAGGGGACTATGGCTACACCTTC. It yields the protein CASSQVAGDYGYTF.

The rearrangement joins TRBV5-1 to TRBJ2-3; the D is unclear. Trimming left V 0 bases short and J 4 bases short, with 6 bases between. The germline gives CDR1 SGHRS, CDR2 YFSETQ. The CDR3 has 13 amino acids. CDR3 bases: TGCGCCAGCAGCTTGGGTAGATCAGATACGCAGTATTTT. Amino acids: CASSLGRSDTQYF. The whole variable domain, filled in from reference TRBV5-1 and TRBJ2-3, reads KAGVTQTPRYLIKTRGQQVTLSCSPISGHRSVSWYQQTPGQGLQFLFEYFSETQRNKGNFPGRFSGRQFSNSRSEMNVSTLELGDSALYLCASSLGRSDTQYFGPGTRLTVL.

This chain links TRBV15 with TRBJ2-7; 9 nucleotides align to TRBD1. The V gene end was trimmed by 5 bases and the J gene end by 6 bases; junction bases not matched to a gene: 11. Germline-derived CDR1 and CDR2 are LNHNV and YYDKDF (reference sequence). The CDR3 runs to 15 residues. DNA for the CDR3: TGTGCCACCAGCCCCGACATGGGACAGGGCAGCGAGCAGTACTTC. It specifies CATSPDMGQGSEQYF.

The chain combines TRBV27 with TRBJ2-5; TRBD1 aligns across 10 bases. The length of the CDR3 is 15 residues. Germline lookup yields CDR1 MNHEY and CDR2 SMNVEV (reference sequence). V lost 6 bases to trimming and J lost 4 bases; unmatched junction nucleotides: 8. CDR3 residues: CASRRTGGVGETQYF. The CDR3 DNA follows: TGTGCCAGCAGAAGGACAGGGGGAGTGGGAGAGACCCAGTACTTC.

This sequence joins TRBV28 and TRBJ1-1; no definite D call. The germline gives CDR1 MDHEN, CDR2 SYDVKM. CDR3 length equals 13 residues. V lost 5 bases and J lost 7, with 14 bases in between. The CDR3 sequence: CASSKLALGEAFF. In DNA, the CDR3 is TGTGCCAGCAGTAAGTTGGCCCTTGGTGAAGCTTTCTTT.

This rearrangement joins TRBV7-6 to TRBJ2-1, with 9 bases lining up with TRBD2. V dropped 1 base and J dropped 5; count of bases not matched to a gene: 3. Germline CDR1 reads SGHVS; CDR2 reads FNYEAQ. This CDR3 has 15 residues. The CDR3 DNA sequence: TGTGCCAGCAGCTTAGAAGCTAGCGGGAACAATGAGCAGTTCTTC. It specifies CASSLEASGNNEQFF.

The CDR3 loop is CASRTGDPYEQYF. The CDR3 DNA reads as TGTGCCAGCAGGACAGGGGACCCCTACGAGCAGTACTTC. J is TRBJ2-7 and V is TRBV12-3 or TRBV12-4; 8 nucleotides line up with TRBD1. Trimming took 6 bases from V and 2 from J; bases not matched to a gene: 3. This CDR3 has 13 amino acids.

Only a few counts were recorded for this clone. The chain is built from TRBV7-8 and TRBJ1-4; D is perhaps TRBD1 (5 bases). Germline V gene data show CDR1 as SGHVS and CDR2 as FQNEAQ. This CDR3 spans 16 amino acids. Trimming took 0 bases from V and 7 from J, leaving 15 bases between them. This CDR3 is CASSLARDRGGEKLFF. In DNA, the CDR3 is TGTGCCAGCAGCTTAGCGCGGGATAGGGGAGGTGAAAAACTGTTTTTT.

The CDR3 region is CASSPWQGNTEAFF. The CDR3 region has the DNA TGTGCCAGCAGCCCCTGGCAGGGGAACACTGAAGCTTTCTTT. The rearrangement links TRBV11-2 to TRBJ1-1; TRBD1 might be the D (5 bases). The ends were cut back, 5 bases at V and 1 base at J, with 11 bases in the middle. CDR1 and CDR2 from the germline V gene are SGHAT and FQNNGV. This CDR3 comprises 14 residues.

J is TRBJ1-5 and V is TRBV12-5; no firm D call. Germline CDR1 reads LGHNT; CDR2 reads FRNRAP. V shed 1 base and J shed 7 bases, with 11 bases lying between them. This CDR3 contains 14 residues. The CDR3 bases are TGTGCTAGTGGTTTGGCCGGGAGCATCCAGCCCCAGCATTTT. Protein sequence: CASGLAGSIQPQHF.

The chain carries TRBV6-5 and TRBJ1-2; tentative D call: TRBD1 (5 bases). Trimming removed 4 bases from V and 7 bases from J, with 10 bases in between. The germline gives CDR1 MNHEY, CDR2 SVGAGI. The CDR3 sequence is 12 residues long. The CDR3 DNA is TGTGCCAGCAGTTCAGGGTTGCGTGGCTACACCTTC. Translated: CASSSGLRGYTF.

The chain uses TRBV25-1 and TRBJ2-5; maybe TRBD2 (6 bases). Germline V CDR1 and CDR2: MGHDK, SYGVNS. Trimming took off 3 bases at V and 1 base at J, with 12 bases between the two ends. The CDR3 spans 15 residues. The CDR3 is CASSDLGRTQETQYF. Written as DNA, the CDR3 is TGTGCCAGCAGTGACCTGGGGAGGACCCAAGAGACCCAGTACTTC.

The rearrangement links TRBV5-4 to TRBJ2-3; 9 bases line up with TRBD2. The V gene's germline CDR1 is SGHNT and CDR2 YYREEE (reference sequence). The trim removed 4 bases at V and 3 bases at J, leaving 3 bases unmatched. This CDR3 has 14 residues. The CDR3 bases are TGTGCCAGCAGCCCGGGACTAGCAACAGATACGCAGTATTTT. Encoded protein: CASSPGLATDTQYF. Using reference TRBV5-4 and TRBJ2-3 for the parts outside the CDR3, the full variable domain is ETGVTQSPTHLIKTRGQQVTLRCSSQSGHNTVSWYQQALGQGPQFIFQYYREEENGRGNFPPRFSGLQFPNYSSELNVNALELDDSALYLCASSPGLATDTQYFGPGTRLTVL.

The chain employs TRBV7-2 and TRBJ2-2; TRBD2 matches at 11 bases. Germline assignment: CDR1 SGHTA and CDR2 FQGNSA. Trimming removed 6 bases from V and 6 bases from J; junction bases left unmatched: 6. The CDR3 extends over 15 amino acids. CDR3 sequence: CASSLAGGYAGELFF. CDR3 in DNA: TGTGCCAGCAGTCTAGCGGGAGGTTACGCCGGGGAGCTGTTTTTT.

V is TRBV13 and J is TRBJ2-5; 7 nucleotides match TRBD2. CDR3 size: 13 residues. Germline CDR1 is PRHDT and CDR2 is FYEKMQ (reference sequence). Trimming cost V 3 bases and J 5 bases; bases outside gene matches: 3. The chain's CDR3 is CASSLIAGETQYF. CDR3 DNA sequence: TGTGCCAGCAGCTTGATAGCGGGTGAGACCCAGTACTTC.

The chain recombines TRBV12-3 or TRBV12-4 with TRBJ1-1, with TRBD1 as a possible D gene (6 bases). The CDR3 loop spans 13 amino acids. The V gene lost 3 bases and the J gene lost 10 bases, with 15 bases spanning the gap. The CDR3 here is CASSFEQGWGAFF. In nucleotides, the CDR3 is TGTGCCAGCAGTTTTGAACAGGGATGGGGAGCTTTCTTT.

The table lists this clone with a count of one. V is TRBV5-1 and J is TRBJ1-5; D is perhaps TRBD1 (5 bases). Germline CDR1 is SGHRS and CDR2 is YFSETQ. Between the trimmed V and J ends, which lost 4 bases and 4 bases, there was a span of 12 bases. The CDR3 spans 14 residues. DNA of the CDR3: TGCGCCAGCAGCGCAGGGTTTGGGAATCAGCCCCAGCATTTT. The encoded protein is CASSAGFGNQPQHF.